This T cell receptor beta chain was obtained from a study of cytomegalovirus exposure and HLA in healthy donors. Study as a whole: A prior study identified over 100 million unique TCR beta sequences from roughly 180 million T cells. Points from the study as a whole: Excluded were some V segments that proved indistinguishable, including TRBV6-2 and TRBV6-3. Using a false discovery rate of 0.05, a later analysis showed that 15,000 to 20,000 TCR beta sequences were associated with HLA alleles.

In the PCR, 60 Vbeta and 13 Jbeta primers were used. Under the authors' procedure: Counted up in a later analysis, unique TCR beta chains came to about 80 million, with about 10 million shared. TCRdb's table, derived via immunoSEQ multiplex PCR, lists solely in-frame clones and lacks some. V and J calls and clone size are copied from that table; D and trimming were computed from the DNA. The sample holds 90,000 to 120,000 clones, approximately 70% seen once. Notes on this clone: Its antigen is undetermined.

The germline V and J ends were trimmed by 5 bases and 3 bases, with 10 bases remaining between them. The germline V gene has CDR1 SGHVS and CDR2 FNYEAQ. The CDR3 loop spans 14 amino acids. The receptor was isolated from a woman aged 18-29 years in good health and CMV-seropositive. The rearrangement joins TRBV7-6 to TRBJ2-2; D perhaps matches TRBD2 (5 bases). The source material was PBMCs. The CDR3 sequence: CASSRQEDTGELFF. CDR3 nucleotides: TGTGCCAGCAGCCGCCAGGAGGACACCGGGGAGCTGTTTTTT.